This TCR beta chain came from a study of early T cells in non-severe SARS-CoV-2 infection. Overall study findings and caveats: Comparison of clonotypes with VDJdb favored anti-spike CD8 responses while missing private and CD4 specificities.

The sample holds many counts of this clonotype. Antigen unknown. Trimming cost V 2 bases and J 3 bases, with 13 bases left between them. CDR1 and CDR2 (germline): KGHSH, LQKENI. The CDR3 spans 15 residues. Via MiXCR, TCRdb re-called the 5' RACE reads, giving one row per CDR3 protein. The sample records fewer than 60,000 distinct CDR3 sequences, around a tenth being singletons. The chain joins TRBV18 to TRBJ1-2, with a tentative D call TRBD1 (6 bases). The origin of this receptor is an adult who was a healthcare worker with PCR-confirmed SARS-CoV-2 infection or an uninfected control (not recorded which). Material: whole blood. CDR3 protein: CASSPTPDRDYGYTF. DNA of the CDR3: TGTGCCAGCTCACCAACCCCGGACAGAGACTATGGCTACACCTTC.